This TCR beta chain emerged from a study of technical replicates of blood from four donors. The table came from immunoSEQ multiplex PCR; TCRdb's copy has only in-frame clones and leaves some out. The profile covers 95,000 to 100,000 clones, with roughly 95% appearing a single time and 0.2% to 0.25% taken by the ten largest. CDR1 and CDR2 (germline): SGHTA, FQGNSA. CDR3 length: 17 amino acids. V lost 5 bases and J 7 bases, leaving 27 bases between the germline ends. The chain joins TRBV7-2 to TRBJ2-7, with TRBD2 as a possible D gene (5 bases). Material: T cells isolated from PBMCs. The clonotype comes from a human donor in good health. DNA of the CDR3: TGTGCCAGCAGCCAACCTCCCCTAGCCCGAAGGGTTACAGAGCAGTACTTC. Protein product: CASSQPPLARRVTEQYF.